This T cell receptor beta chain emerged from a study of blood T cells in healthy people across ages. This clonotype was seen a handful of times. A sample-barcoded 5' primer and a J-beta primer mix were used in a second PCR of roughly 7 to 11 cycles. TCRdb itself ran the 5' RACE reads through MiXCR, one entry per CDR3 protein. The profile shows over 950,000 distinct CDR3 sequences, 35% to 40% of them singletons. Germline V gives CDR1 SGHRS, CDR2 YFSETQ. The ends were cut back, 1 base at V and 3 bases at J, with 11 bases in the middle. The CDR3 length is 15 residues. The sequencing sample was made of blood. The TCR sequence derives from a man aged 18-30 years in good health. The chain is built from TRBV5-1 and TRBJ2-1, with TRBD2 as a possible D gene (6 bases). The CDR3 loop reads CASSLMQGLYNEQFF. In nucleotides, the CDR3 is TGCGCCAGCAGCTTGATGCAGGGACTCTACAATGAGCAGTTCTTC.